This T cell receptor beta chain appears in the sequencing data of a study of T cells after posttransplantation cyclophosphamide. Study results and limitations: Blood and skin or GI T cell repertoires showed limited TRB overlap. Donor-recipient repertoire similarity was low at 1-2 months, rising over year one.

Method: immunoSEQ multiplex PCR; TCRdb's copy keeps in-frame clones and lacks some. Here the sample spans about 4,500 clones, about 73% being singletons. Controls had myeloablative marrow grafts with methotrexate and calcineurin inhibitor, sampled at 1 year. A note on this clone: Its specificity is unknown.

The material was PBMCs, obtained about 340 days after allogeneic stem cell transplant with calcineurin inhibitor and methotrexate. The TCR originated in a female patient aged 50 to 60 who received an allogeneic stem cell transplant from an unrelated donor, was CMV-positive, and had acute and chronic GVHD. Certain T cells may be donor cells from the graft.

The CDR3 region is CASRTTGFGETQYF. Here the CDR3 DNA reads TGTGCCAGCAGAACTACAGGGTTCGGAGAGACCCAGTACTTC. The chain links TRBV5-4 to TRBJ2-5; weak D call: TRBD1 (6 bases). In germline, CDR1 is SGHNT, CDR2 YYREEE (reference sequence). The germline V and J ends were trimmed by 5 bases and 4 bases, with 15 bases remaining between them. The CDR3 is 14 amino acids.